This TCR beta chain was identified in a study of shared T cell receptors in the human thymus. The assay was immunoSEQ multiplex PCR, and TCRdb's table has in-frame clones only and misses some. The data hold fewer than 700,000 clones, with roughly 90% observed a single time. Another study also made use of these data, one on human thymus T cells.

The sample comprised thymocytes. The source is a boy in the first two years of life with a congenital heart defect.

CDR3 in amino acids: CASSDPGVDSNQPQHF. The CDR3, as DNA: TGTGCCAGCAGTGATCCAGGGGTCGATAGCAATCAGCCCCAGCATTTT. J is TRBJ1-5 and V is TRBV25-1; D may be TRBD1 (6 bases). Germline loops: CDR1 MGHDK, CDR2 SYGVNS. CDR3 length: 16 amino acids. Between the trimmed V and J ends, which lost 3 bases and 0 bases, there was a span of 12 bases.